These 29 T cell receptor beta chains share one sample of origin, sequenced in a study of T cells in Graves' hyperthyroidism and ophthalmopathy. What was amplified from RNA transcripts were TCR beta CDR3 regions. First-round RT-PCR of the TCR CDR3 relied on the HTBI primer set. From the multiplex PCR reads, TCRdb called clonotypes with MiXCR, one entry per CDR3 protein. Of 700,000 to 950,000 distinct CDR3 sequences in the sample, roughly a third are singletons; the top ten hold roughly 31%. The specimen was blood. Receptors were obtained from a woman between 40 and 50 years old with Graves' hyperthyroidism.

The chain is built from TRBV15 and TRBJ1-2; the match to TRBD1 covers 7 bases. The CDR3 runs to 15 residues. Germline lookup yields CDR1 LNHNV and CDR2 YYDKDF (reference sequence). V trimming: 0 bases; J trimming: 4 bases; junction bases outside the gene matches: 5. DNA for the CDR3: TGTGCCACCAGCAGAGATGTTTCAGGGGGCTATGGCTACACCTTC. It codes for CATSRDVSGGYGYTF.

There are many counts of this clonotype. This chain uses TRBV7-2 with TRBJ1-6; no definite D call. CDR3 length: 14 amino acids. The germline V gene has CDR1 SGHTA and CDR2 FQGNSA. With 4 bases removed from V and 9 bases from J, the gap between germline ends came to 13 bases. The CDR3 reads CASSYDLMPSPLHF. Written as DNA, the CDR3 is TGTGCCAGCAGCTACGACCTAATGCCTTCACCCCTCCACTTT.

This clonotype was found many times. CDR3 nucleotides: TGTGCCAGCAGTTACTCGCGGGGAGAGAACACTGAAGCTTTCTTT. Residues: CASSYSRGENTEAFF. The chain has TRBV6-6 and TRBJ1-1; no definite D call. The ends were cut back, 0 bases at V and 1 base at J, with 9 bases in the middle. CDR1 and CDR2 (germline): MNHNY, SVGAGI (reference sequence). There are 15 residues in the CDR3.

CDR3 amino acids: CASSRPTGFYSGANVLTF. CDR3 sequence (DNA): TGTGCCAGCAGCAGACCGACAGGGTTTTATTCTGGGGCCAACGTCCTGACTTTC. V usage is TRBV13 and J usage is TRBJ2-6, with 7 nucleotides matching TRBD1. Germline trimming cut 5 bases from V and 1 base from J; bases unmatched to any gene: 11. This CDR3 is built from 18 residues. In germline, CDR1 is PRHDT, CDR2 FYEKMQ (reference sequence).

This clonotype was detected a few times. The chain carries TRBV14 and TRBJ1-1; 7 bases map to TRBD1. CDR3 length equals 14 residues. Trimming removed 3 bases from V and 4 bases from J; junction bases left unmatched: 5. CDR1 and CDR2 from the germline V gene are SGHDN and FVKESK. The CDR3 loop is CASSHPGGGTEAFF. In DNA, the CDR3 is TGTGCCAGCAGCCATCCAGGGGGTGGCACTGAAGCTTTCTTT.

This clonotype came up a few times. The V gene is TRBV12-3 or TRBV12-4, the J gene TRBJ2-7; D gene ambiguous. Deletions cut 4 bases from V and 0 bases from J, with 10 bases between. This CDR3 spans 14 amino acids. CDR3 region: CASSSTYHSYEQYF. CDR3 sequence (DNA): TGTGCCAGCAGTTCCACTTACCACTCCTACGAGCAGTACTTC.

This clonotype has a count of ten or more. The V call is TRBV10-3, the J call TRBJ1-2, with D possibly TRBD1 on 6 matching bases. V was trimmed by 7 bases and J by 6 bases, leaving 12 bases between them. The germline gives CDR1 ENHRY, CDR2 SYGVKD. The CDR3 runs 12 residues. The CDR3 coding sequence is TGTGCCATCACCCAGGGGTCGAATGGCTACACCTTC. Translation: CAITQGSNGYTF.

The chain recombines TRBV12-5 with TRBJ1-4; 12 nucleotides line up with TRBD1. This CDR3 contains 16 residues. Germline CDR1 and CDR2: LGHNT and FRNRAP. CDR3 region: CASSPGQGAGNEKLFF. In DNA form, the CDR3 reads TGTGCCAGCAGCCCGGGACAGGGGGCGGGTAATGAAAAACTGTTTTTT.

This clonotype came up a few times. The chain recombines TRBV4-3 with TRBJ2-7; 9 nucleotides align to TRBD1. With V trimmed by 0 bases and J by 4 bases, 4 bases remained unmatched. CDR3 length: 15 amino acids. CDR1 and CDR2 from the germline V gene are LGHNA and YSLEER. CDR3: CASSQEGDRAYEQYF. The CDR3 DNA reads TGCGCCAGCAGCCAAGAAGGGGACAGGGCATACGAGCAGTACTTC.

This clonotype was counted only a few times. The V call is TRBV7-9, the J call TRBJ1-2; D is perhaps TRBD1 (6 bases). This CDR3 has 13 amino acids. V shed 3 bases and J shed 6 bases, with 11 bases lying between them. The germline V gene has CDR1 SEHNR and CDR2 FQNEAQ (reference sequence). The CDR3, as DNA: TGTGCCAGCAGCTTGGGGGGGCCTGATGGCTACACCTTC. Protein product: CASSLGGPDGYTF.

This clonotype was observed a handful of times. This chain joins TRBV7-8 and TRBJ1-2; possible D gene TRBD1, 5 bases. Germline-derived CDR1 and CDR2 are SGHVS and FQNEAQ. This CDR3 is built from 16 residues. V lost 5 bases to trimming and J lost 2 bases, with 18 bases between them. The CDR3 nucleotides are TGTGCCAGCAGCCCACTCCGGGACGCGGTGAACTATGGCTACACCTTC. It yields the protein CASSPLRDAVNYGYTF.

Details on this clonotype: One end of the junction varies from germline; a read error may be responsible. The chain has TRBV7-9 and TRBJ1-5, with 7 bases fitting TRBD1. The CDR3 runs 11 residues. Germline loops: CDR1 SEHNR, CDR2 FQNEAQ (reference sequence). CDR3 nucleotide sequence: TGTGCCAGCAGCTCGGGACAGCCCCAGCGTTTT. It is translated as CASSSGQPQRF.

This clonotype was recorded a few times. The rearrangement links TRBV5-1 to TRBJ2-5, with D tentatively TRBD1 or TRBD2 (5 bases each). This CDR3 is 15 amino acids long. Per germline, CDR1 SGHRS and CDR2 YFSETQ. The ends were cut back, 3 bases at V and 1 base at J, with 13 bases in the middle. CDR3 in amino acids: CASSSSREPQETQYF. In nucleotides, the CDR3 is TGCGCCAGCAGCTCCAGCAGGGAGCCCCAAGAGACCCAGTACTTC.

The rearrangement joins TRBV2 to TRBJ1-2; D is ambiguous. V lost 1 base to trimming and J lost 4 bases, with 7 bases between them. The length of the CDR3 is 13 residues. Germline V gene data show CDR1 as SNHLY and CDR2 as FYNNEI. In DNA, the CDR3 is TGTGCCAGCAGTGAAGGGAAGGGCTATGGCTACACCTTC. Protein product: CASSEGKGYGYTF.

The CDR3 spells CASTLWTGLTEAFF. Here the CDR3 DNA reads TGTGCCAGTACCCTCTGGACAGGGTTAACTGAAGCTTTCTTT. The genes are TRBV19 and TRBJ1-1; 8 nucleotides match TRBD1. J gave up 5 bases and V 7 bases, and 9 bases lay outside the gene matches. The CDR3 runs 14 residues. Germline V lookup: CDR1 LNHDA, CDR2 SQIVND (reference sequence).

This clonotype came up many times. CDR3 sequence: CAISVAANTGELFF. CDR3 DNA: TGTGCCATCAGTGTGGCAGCCAACACCGGGGAGCTGTTTTTT. The V call is TRBV10-3, the J call TRBJ2-2; the D is unclear. Trimming took 4 bases from V and 2 from J, leaving 8 bases between them. CDR1 and CDR2 (germline): ENHRY, SYGVKD. This CDR3 is 14 amino acids long.

The CDR3 loop reads CASSPLPTSAQKTQYF. CDR3 DNA sequence: TGCGCCAGCAGCCCCCTGCCGACTAGCGCTCAAAAGACCCAGTACTTC. The V call is TRBV5-1, the J call TRBJ2-5; TRBD2 matches at 8 bases. The CDR3 totals 16 residues. V trimming: 4 bases; J trimming: 6 bases; junction bases outside the gene matches: 14. CDR1 and CDR2 from the germline V gene are SGHRS and YFSETQ. The full variable domain, in which reference TRBV5-1 and TRBJ2-5 provide the parts outside the CDR3, is KAGVTQTPRYLIKTRGQQVTLSCSPISGHRSVSWYQQTPGQGLQFLFEYFSETQRNKGNFPGRFSGRQFSNSRSEMNVSTLELGDSALYLCASSPLPTSAQKTQYFGPGTRLLVL.

This clonotype showed up many times. The gene calls are TRBV29-1 and TRBJ1-3; D gene ambiguous. V lost 4 bases and J 7 bases, leaving 23 bases between the germline ends. Germline CDR1 SQVTM, CDR2 ANQGSEA. The CDR3 contains 16 residues. The CDR3 reads CSVGEAWGGLWNTIYF. CDR3 DNA: TGCAGCGTTGGGGAGGCCTGGGGAGGGCTGTGGAACACCATATATTTT.

This chain joins TRBV6-1 and TRBJ2-5, with TRBD2 identical over 9 bases. In germline, CDR1 is MNHNS, CDR2 SASEGT. J lost 7 bases, V lost 4 bases, and 1 base had no gene match. The CDR3 is made up of 12 amino acids. The CDR3 loop is CASSAAGGTQYF. Written as DNA, the CDR3 is TGTGCCAGCAGTGCAGCGGGAGGGACCCAGTACTTC.

This clonotype was counted ten times or more. The rearrangement links TRBV10-1 to TRBJ1-4; D uncertain. The CDR3 is 12 amino acids. Germline V lookup: CDR1 WNHNN, CDR2 SYGVQD (reference sequence). V lost 8 bases and J lost 8, with 12 bases in between. The CDR3 DNA reads as TGCGCCAGCTCGATTGGGCAGGAAAAACTGTTTTTT. Its protein product is CASSIGQEKLFF.

Of note for this clonotype: With a much larger clone just one base away, this may be a read error. The rearrangement links TRBV7-2 to TRBJ1-2; D is undetermined. The CDR3 has 15 residues. V lost 5 bases and J 4 bases, leaving 17 bases between the germline ends. CDR1 and CDR2 from the germline V gene are SGHTA and FQGNSA. The CDR3 DNA follows: TGTGCCAGCAGCCCTTGGAGGAGGCGCCGCTATGGCTACACCTTC. This encodes CASSPWRRRRYGYTF.

The count of this clonotype is one. The CDR3 DNA reads TGTGCCAGCAGCTTAACGACAGGAGAGACCCAGTACTTC. Translating it yields CASSLTTGETQYF. The J gene is TRBJ2-5, the V gene TRBV7-3, with a possible D match to TRBD1 (6 bases). Per germline, CDR1 SGHTA and CDR2 FQGTGA. CDR3 length: 13 amino acids. V lost 0 bases, J lost 4 bases, and 6 bases lay in between.

In this sample, this clonotype turned up many times. The chain recombines TRBV9 with TRBJ2-2; the D is unclear. The V gene's germline CDR1 is SGDLS and CDR2 YYNGEE. V was cut by 0 bases and J by 0 bases, with 9 bases left in between. This CDR3 is 16 amino acids long. The CDR3 region is CASSVGTGTNTGELFF. As DNA, the CDR3 is TGTGCCAGCAGCGTAGGAACGGGTACGAACACCGGGGAGCTGTTTTTT.

This clonotype was detected only a few times. V is TRBV6-5 and J is TRBJ1-3, with D uncertain. V gave up 0 bases and J gave up 3 bases, with 12 bases separating them. Germline V lookup: CDR1 MNHEY, CDR2 SVGAGI. The CDR3 loop spans 16 amino acids. The CDR3 DNA reads as TGTGCCAGCAGTTACTCGGAATCGCAATTTGGAAACACCATATATTTT. It translates to CASSYSESQFGNTIYF.

The CDR3 sequence: CATSRGLRTARATEAFF. The DNA for the CDR3 is TGTGCCACCAGCAGGGGGTTAAGGACAGCCAGGGCCACTGAAGCTTTCTTT. The V call is TRBV15, the J call TRBJ1-1; D perhaps matches TRBD1 (6 bases). The ends were cut back, 3 bases at V and 4 bases at J, with 21 bases in the middle. CDR1 and CDR2 (germline): LNHNV, YYDKDF (reference sequence). This CDR3 has 17 residues.

About this clonotype itself: The conserved phenylalanine or tryptophan is not found at the CDR3 terminus, so this likely reflects a read error. J is TRBJ2-7 and V is TRBV2; tentative D call: TRBD1 (6 bases). V shed 6 bases and J shed 4 bases, with 22 bases lying between them. The CDR3 is made up of 16 amino acids. CDR1 is SNHLY and CDR2 is FYNNEI in the germline V gene. Written as DNA, the CDR3 is TGTGCCAGCAGGCTCCTTACAGGGAACCCGCTTTACGAGCAGTACCTC. This gives the protein CASRLLTGNPLYEQYL.

Concerning this clonotype: Because it lacks the conserved phenylalanine or tryptophan at the end, this CDR3 is likely a read error. The chain couples TRBV19 to TRBJ1-2; D unclear. Germline V gene data show CDR1 as LNHDA and CDR2 as SQIVND (reference sequence). The CDR3 contains 15 residues. Trimming left V 3 bases short and J 0 bases short, with 11 bases between. For the CDR3, the DNA is TGTGCCAGTAGTATTACAGCCCAGACTAACTATGGCTACACCTCC. Its protein product is CASSITAQTNYGYTS.

This clonotype showed up just a few times. The chain combines TRBV28 with TRBJ1-6; D remains ambiguous. Trimming took off 2 bases at V and 4 bases at J, with 6 bases between the two ends. The germline CDR1 and CDR2 sequences are MDHEN and SYDVKM. The CDR3 has 14 amino acids. CDR3 region: CASSLDLYNSPLHF. CDR3 DNA sequence: TGTGCCAGCAGTTTAGATCTATATAATTCACCCCTCCACTTT.

The chain carries TRBV13 and TRBJ1-6; D is ambiguous. Germline V gives CDR1 PRHDT, CDR2 FYEKMQ (reference sequence). This CDR3 has 18 amino acids. V was shortened by 0 bases and J by 0 bases, with 12 bases between the two germline ends. The DNA of the CDR3 is TGTGCCAGCAGCTTAGGCCGGGCAGCGGGCTCCTATAATTCACCCCTCCACTTT. This gives the protein CASSLGRAAGSYNSPLHF.